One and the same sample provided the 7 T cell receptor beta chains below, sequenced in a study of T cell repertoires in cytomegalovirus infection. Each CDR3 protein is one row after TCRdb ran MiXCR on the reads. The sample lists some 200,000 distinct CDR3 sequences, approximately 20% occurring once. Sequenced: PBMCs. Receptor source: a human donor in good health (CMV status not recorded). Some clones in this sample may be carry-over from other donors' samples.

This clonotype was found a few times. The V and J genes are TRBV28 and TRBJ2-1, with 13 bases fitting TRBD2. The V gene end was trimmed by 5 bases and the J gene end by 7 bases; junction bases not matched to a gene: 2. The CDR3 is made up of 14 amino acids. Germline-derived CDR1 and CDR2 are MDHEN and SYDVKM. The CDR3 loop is CASSRTSGSNEQFF. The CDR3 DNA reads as TGTGCCAGCAGTCGGACTAGCGGGAGTAATGAGCAGTTCTTC.

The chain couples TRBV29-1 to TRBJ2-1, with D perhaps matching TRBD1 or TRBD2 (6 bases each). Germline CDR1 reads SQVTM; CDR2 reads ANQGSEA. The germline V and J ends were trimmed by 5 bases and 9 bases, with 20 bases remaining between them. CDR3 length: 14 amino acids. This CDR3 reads CSVSPGPGDTEQFF. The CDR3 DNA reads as TGCAGCGTTAGTCCCGGGCCGGGGGACACTGAGCAGTTCTTC.

The CDR3, as DNA: TGTGCCAGTCCCGGGGAAGGGGGTTCGCTTAATTTTTTTGGCTACACCTTC. This encodes CASPGEGGSLNFFGYTF. The chain employs TRBV19 and TRBJ1-2; a possible D gene is TRBD1 (6 bases). The CDR3 has 17 residues. Trimming removed 8 bases from V and 7 bases from J, with 29 bases in between. CDR1 and CDR2 (germline): LNHDA, SQIVND (reference sequence).

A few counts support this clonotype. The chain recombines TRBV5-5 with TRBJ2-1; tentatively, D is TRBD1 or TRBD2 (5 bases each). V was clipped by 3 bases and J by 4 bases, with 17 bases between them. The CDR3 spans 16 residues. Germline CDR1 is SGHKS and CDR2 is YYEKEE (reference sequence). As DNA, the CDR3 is TGTGCCAGCAGCTCGATCCGGGGACCGGGATACAATGAGCAGTTCTTC. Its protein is CASSSIRGPGYNEQFF.

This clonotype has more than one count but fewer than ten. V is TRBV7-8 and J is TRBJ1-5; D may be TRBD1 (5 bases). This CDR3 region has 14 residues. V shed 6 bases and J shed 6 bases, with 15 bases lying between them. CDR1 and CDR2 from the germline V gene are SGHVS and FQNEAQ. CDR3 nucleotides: TGTGCCAGCAGTTTAACAGAGGGGCGTCAGCCCCAGCATTTT. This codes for CASSLTEGRQPQHF.

The CDR3 region is CASRPGLAGGSYNEQFF. The CDR3 DNA reads TGTGCCAGCAGACCGGGACTAGCGGGGGGGTCCTACAATGAGCAGTTCTTC. This sequence joins TRBV6-2 or TRBV6-3 and TRBJ2-1; 16 positions match TRBD2. The V and J ends lost 6 bases and 1 base, in that order; junction bases with no gene match: 3. Per the germline V gene, CDR1 is MNHEY and CDR2 is SVGEGT. The CDR3 extends over 17 amino acids.

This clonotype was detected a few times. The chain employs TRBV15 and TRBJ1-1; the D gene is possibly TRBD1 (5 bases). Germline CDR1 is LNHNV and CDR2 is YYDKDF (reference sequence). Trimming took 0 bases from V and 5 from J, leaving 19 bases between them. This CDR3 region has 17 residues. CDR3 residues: CATSREKGIGSGTEAFF. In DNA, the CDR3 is TGTGCCACCAGCAGAGAAAAGGGGATCGGTTCGGGGACTGAAGCTTTCTTT.